The 30 T cell receptor beta chains below all came from one sample that was sequenced in a study of T cell responses to AZD1222 COVID-19 vaccine. Here immunoSEQ multiplex PCR was the method, and the copy in TCRdb shows in-frame clones only, minus some. The sample shows 100,000 to 120,000 clones, more than 70% of them seen only once. The specimen was peripheral blood, collected on day 0 of AZD1222 vaccination. The source is an adult in good health.

The chain is built from TRBV19 and TRBJ1-3; D may be TRBD1 (5 bases). Germline V lookup: CDR1 LNHDA, CDR2 SQIVND (reference sequence). Trimming took off 9 bases at V and 3 bases at J, with 12 bases between the two ends. The length of the CDR3 is 13 residues. The CDR3 sequence: CASRPDSGNTIYF. In DNA, the CDR3 is TGTGCCAGCCGACCAGACAGTGGAAACACCATATATTTT.

V is TRBV5-1 and J is TRBJ2-7, with TRBD2 identical over 16 bases. The CDR3 has 15 residues. V lost 4 bases, J lost 5 bases, and 3 bases stayed unmatched. CDR1 is SGHRS, CDR2 YFSETQ, per germline. The CDR3 sequence is CASSRGTSGRDEQYF. In DNA, the CDR3 is TGCGCCAGCAGCCGAGGGACTAGCGGGAGGGACGAGCAGTACTTC. Complete variable domain (other parts from reference TRBV5-1 and TRBJ2-7): KAGVTQTPRYLIKTRGQQVTLSCSPISGHRSVSWYQQTPGQGLQFLFEYFSETQRNKGNFPGRFSGRQFSNSRSEMNVSTLELGDSALYLCASSRGTSGRDEQYFGPGTRLTVT.

The rearrangement joins TRBV6-4 to TRBJ1-6, with a tentative D call TRBD1 (6 bases). Trimming left V 6 bases short and J 10 bases short, with 13 bases between. The CDR3 consists of 13 residues. Germline V gene sequence: CDR1 MRHNA, CDR2 SNTAGT. In DNA form, the CDR3 reads TGTGCCAGCAGCGATACAGGGAGCTCACCCCTCCACTTT. Its protein product is CASSDTGSSPLHF.

This clone has a single count. The V and J genes are TRBV6-6 and TRBJ1-1; 8 bases match TRBD1. The CDR3 sequence is 13 residues long. CDR1 and CDR2 (germline): MNHNY, SVGAGI (reference sequence). Trimming at V came to 6 bases and at J to 7 bases, leaving 7 bases not matched to a gene. This CDR3 is CASSQTGVGEAFF. The CDR3 DNA reads as TGTGCCAGCAGCCAGACAGGGGTAGGTGAAGCTTTCTTT.

The chain joins TRBV4-2 to TRBJ2-2; 8 positions match TRBD2. The CDR3 extends over 14 amino acids. Trimming cost V 8 bases and J 1 base; bases outside gene matches: 3. The V gene's germline CDR1 is LGHNA and CDR2 YNFKEQ. The CDR3 reads CASSGLENTGELFF. The CDR3 DNA follows: TGTGCCAGCTCGGGACTAGAGAACACCGGGGAGCTGTTTTTT.

The V and J genes are TRBV29-1 and TRBJ2-3, with no clear D. This CDR3 is 13 amino acids long. V was clipped by 7 bases and J by 3 bases, with 14 bases between them. Looked up from germline, CDR1 is SQVTM and CDR2 is ANQGSEA. CDR3 in amino acids: CSAWLVGTDTQYF. The CDR3 bases are TGCAGCGCCTGGCTAGTGGGGACAGATACGCAGTATTTT.

This clone has more than one count but fewer than ten. The V gene is TRBV2, the J gene TRBJ2-1; 7 nucleotides agree with TRBD2. The CDR3 is 12 amino acids. V shed 7 bases, J shed 4 bases, and the junction held 1 base outside the gene matches. Germline V gene lookup returns CDR1 SNHLY and CDR2 FYNNEI. The CDR3 DNA reads as TGTGCCAGCACGGGAGGTTACAATGAGCAGTTCTTC. The encoded protein is CASTGGYNEQFF.

In its sample, this clone was seen once. The chain links TRBV30 to TRBJ2-1; D may be TRBD1 (5 bases). Trimming took off 2 bases at V and 5 bases at J, with 10 bases between the two ends. Germline V gene data show CDR1 as GTSNPN and CDR2 as SVGIG (reference sequence). CDR3 length equals 13 residues. The CDR3 here is CAWSKKGNNEQFF. The CDR3 DNA reads as TGTGCCTGGAGTAAGAAGGGGAACAATGAGCAGTTCTTC.

The chain employs TRBV28 and TRBJ1-2, with 9 bases that match TRBD1. The junction had 7 bases not matched to a gene; V was cut back by 10 bases and J by 4 bases. This CDR3 is built from 13 residues. In germline, CDR1 is MDHEN, CDR2 SYDVKM. Here the CDR3 DNA reads TGTGCCATCTTGGGGGACAGGGTCTATGGCTACACCTTC. This encodes CAILGDRVYGYTF.

This sequence joins TRBV29-1 and TRBJ1-2; a weak D match, TRBD1 (5 bases). Germline V CDR1 and CDR2: SQVTM, ANQGSEA. The CDR3 spans 12 residues. The CDR3 loop reads CSDGGRNYGYTF. CDR3 DNA sequence: TGCAGTGATGGGGGACGCAACTATGGCTACACCTTC.

This clone was seen only once. The chain couples TRBV10-1 to TRBJ2-1; D may be TRBD2 (6 bases). CDR3 length equals 17 residues. Germline values: CDR1 WNHNN, CDR2 SYGVQD (reference sequence). Trimming pared 1 base from V and 2 bases from J, leaving 15 bases between. CDR3 nucleotides: TGCGCCAGCAGTGAGTGGCCCCCGGGAGCCACCTACAATGAGCAGTTCTTC. Its protein product is CASSEWPPGATYNEQFF.

The chain recombines TRBV25-1 with TRBJ1-6; D remains ambiguous. Germline V gives CDR1 MGHDK, CDR2 SYGVNS. V was cut by 6 bases and J by 4 bases, with 7 bases left in between. The CDR3 sequence is 13 residues long. CDR3 amino acids: CASSDTYNSPLHF. The CDR3 DNA follows: TGTGCCAGCAGCGACACTTATAATTCACCCCTCCACTTT. Full variable domain (missing parts from reference TRBV25-1 and TRBJ1-6): EADIYQTPRYLVIGTGKKITLECSQTMGHDKMYWYQQDPGMELHLIHYSYGVNSTEKGDLSSESTVSRIRTEHFPLTLESARPSHTSQYLCASSDTYNSPLHFGNGTRLTVT.

The chain is built from TRBV21-1 and TRBJ2-2; TRBD2, as called in the table, went unchecked against the DNA. TRBV21-1 is labeled a pseudogene. This CDR3 spans 17 amino acids. The CDR3 DNA sequence: TGTGCCAGCAGCATGCATGGGACTAGCAGAAACACCGGGGAGCTGTTTTTT. Protein sequence: CASSMHGTSRNTGELFF.

The V gene is TRBV6-6, the J gene TRBJ2-7; possible D gene TRBD2, 5 bases. Trimming shortened V by 2 bases and J by 6 bases, and 11 bases separated the two germline ends. Germline V gene sequence: CDR1 MNHNY, CDR2 SVGAGI (reference sequence). The CDR3 has 13 residues. DNA for the CDR3: TGTGCCAGCAGTTACGAGGGTAGTGGCGAGCAGTACTTC. This encodes CASSYEGSGEQYF.

The chain carries TRBV9 and TRBJ1-2; D unclear. This CDR3 is built from 13 residues. Between the trimmed V and J ends, which lost 3 bases and 7 bases, there was a span of 13 bases. Germline V gene sequence: CDR1 SGDLS, CDR2 YYNGEE. The DNA of the CDR3 is TGTGCCAGCAGCGCCGAGGGAGTAAGTGGCTACACCTTC. Its protein product is CASSAEGVSGYTF.

This clone was recorded once. This chain connects TRBV27 to TRBJ1-1; D gene unclear. The CDR3 totals 14 residues. In germline, CDR1 is MNHEY, CDR2 SMNVEV (reference sequence). V lost 5 bases and J 0 bases, leaving 10 bases between the germline ends. CDR3 DNA sequence: TGTGCCAGCAGTCTGACCGCTATGAACACTGAAGCTTTCTTT. It specifies CASSLTAMNTEAFF.

The chain joins TRBV24-1 to TRBJ2-3; 11 nucleotides align to TRBD2. The CDR3 totals 15 residues. Germline V CDR1 and CDR2: KGHDR, SFDVKD. V gave up 3 bases and J gave up 4 bases; unmatched junction bases: 2. The CDR3 nucleotides are TGTGCCACCAGTGATGAACTAGCGGGAGCAGATACGCAGTATTTT. Translating it yields CATSDELAGADTQYF.

The genes are TRBV28 and TRBJ2-7; TRBD2 matches 8 bases. J lost 7 bases, V lost 3 bases, and 11 bases had no gene match. Germline V gives CDR1 MDHEN, CDR2 SYDVKM. The CDR3 has 15 amino acids. The CDR3: CASSFPGTRGIEQYF. CDR3 coding DNA: TGTGCCAGCAGTTTCCCCGGGACTAGGGGGATTGAGCAGTACTTC.

This chain links TRBV28 with TRBJ1-4; 8 bases align to TRBD1. The V gene end was trimmed by 6 bases and the J gene end by 8 bases; junction bases not matched to a gene: 11. This CDR3 comprises 15 residues. Germline loops: CDR1 MDHEN, CDR2 SYDVKM. The CDR3 nucleotides read TGTGCCAGCAGGTCTCAGGGGGCAGGAGAGGAAAAACTGTTTTTT. Its protein product is CASRSQGAGEEKLFF.

This chain links TRBV29-1 with TRBJ1-3; D gene ambiguous. The germline V gene has CDR1 SQVTM and CDR2 ANQGSEA. V lost 5 bases to trimming and J lost 3 bases, with 11 bases between them. CDR3 length: 13 amino acids. CDR3 protein: CSVREGSGNTIYF. CDR3 nucleotide sequence: TGCAGCGTTCGGGAGGGTAGTGGAAACACCATATATTTT.

The CDR3 is CASSELGPAKNIQYF. The DNA of the CDR3 is TGTGCCAGCAGTGAACTAGGGCCTGCCAAAAACATTCAGTACTTC. This rearrangement joins TRBV6-1 to TRBJ2-4; D is undetermined. V was clipped by 2 bases and J by 1 base, with 9 bases between them. Looked up from germline, CDR1 is MNHNS and CDR2 is SASEGT. CDR3 length equals 15 residues.

The chain combines TRBV7-2 with TRBJ2-7, with TRBD2 as a possible D gene (5 bases). This CDR3 contains 14 residues. V was clipped by 1 base and J by 5 bases, with 12 bases between them. CDR1 is SGHTA and CDR2 is FQGNSA in the germline V gene. The CDR3 DNA reads as TGTGCCAGCAGCTTAGACGGTAGCGAGGACGAGCAGTACTTC. Translated, it gives CASSLDGSEDEQYF.

This chain uses TRBV10-3 with TRBJ1-3; D is ambiguous. Germline V CDR1 and CDR2: ENHRY, SYGVKD. The CDR3 totals 16 residues. Deletions cut 5 bases from V and 0 bases from J, with 14 bases between. CDR3 nucleotides: TGTGCCATCAGTCTTAATGGCGGGAGCTCTGGAAACACCATATATTTT. Translated: CAISLNGGSSGNTIYF.

This clone is medium-sized by share. The DNA for the CDR3 is TGTGCCAGCAGCGGATTTAGCGAACTAGACAATGAGCAGTTCTTC. This gives the protein CASSGFSELDNEQFF. The chain carries TRBV9 and TRBJ2-1; D is possibly TRBD2 (5 bases). Trimming removed 3 bases from V and 5 bases from J, with 15 bases in between. Germline V gives CDR1 SGDLS, CDR2 YYNGEE. This CDR3 is built from 15 residues.

The chain is built from TRBV30 and TRBJ1-4, with 7 bases that match TRBD1. V shed 1 base and J 3 bases; nucleotides not matched to a gene: 2. CDR1 GTSNPN and CDR2 SVGIG come from the germline V gene (reference sequence). The CDR3 totals 14 residues. CDR3 nucleotide sequence: TGTGCCTGGAGTGGGGACAGTCCTAATGAAAAACTGTTTTTT. Protein sequence: CAWSGDSPNEKLFF.

The gene calls are TRBV6-5 and TRBJ1-6, with 8 positions matching TRBD1. This CDR3 is 14 amino acids long. With 5 bases clipped from V and 7 bases from J, the junction kept 4 bases outside the gene matches. The V gene's germline CDR1 is MNHEY and CDR2 SVGAGI. The CDR3 protein is CASSKGQENSPLHF. CDR3 DNA sequence: TGTGCCAGCAGTAAGGGACAGGAGAATTCACCCCTCCACTTT.

This clone was recorded at least ten times. This rearrangement joins TRBV5-1 to TRBJ2-3; D may be TRBD2 (6 bases). Trimming cost V 8 bases and J 5 bases, with 12 bases left between them. CDR3 length equals 12 residues. In germline, CDR1 is SGHRS, CDR2 YFSETQ. CDR3 nucleotide sequence: TGCGCCAGTCAGGCGGGGAAAGATACGCAGTATTTT. Residues: CASQAGKDTQYF.

J is TRBJ2-7 and V is TRBV9, with a tentative D call TRBD1 (5 bases). The V end was cut by 1 base, the J end by 3 bases, with 14 bases between. This CDR3 is built from 15 residues. Looked up from germline, CDR1 is SGDLS and CDR2 is YYNGEE. The chain's CDR3 is CASSVSWQGLYEQYF. CDR3 bases: TGTGCCAGCAGCGTATCTTGGCAGGGCCTCTACGAGCAGTACTTC. The full variable domain, rest sourced from reference TRBV9 and TRBJ2-7, is DSGVTQTPKHLITATGQRVTLRCSPRSGDLSVYWYQQSLDQGLQFLIQYYNGEERAKGNILERFSAQQFPDLHSELNLSSLELGDSALYFCASSVSWQGLYEQYFGPGTRLTVT.

This chain joins TRBV19 and TRBJ2-5; D tentatively reads TRBD1 or TRBD2 (6 bases each). V shed 9 bases and J shed 4 bases, with 21 bases lying between them. Germline V gene sequence: CDR1 LNHDA, CDR2 SQIVND (reference sequence). This CDR3 comprises 15 residues. CDR3 sequence reads: CASEKVGGAGETQYF. The CDR3 DNA is TGTGCCAGCGAAAAGGTGGGGGGCGCGGGAGAGACCCAGTACTTC. Based on the CDR3 plus reference TRBV19 and TRBJ2-5, the full variable domain is DGGITQSPKYLFRKEGQNVTLSCEQNLNHDAMYWYRQDPGQGLRLIYYSQIVNDFQKGDIAEGYSVSREKKESFPLTVTSAQKNPTAFYLCASEKVGGAGETQYFGPGTRLLVL.

This chain joins TRBV5-1 and TRBJ2-3; 8 nucleotides line up with TRBD2. CDR3 length: 16 amino acids. The V and J ends lost 0 bases and 5 bases, in that order; junction bases with no gene match: 8. Looked up from germline, CDR1 is SGHRS and CDR2 is YFSETQ. CDR3 coding DNA: TGCGCCAGCAGCTTGGAACAGCGGGGGTTGGGAGATACGCAGTATTTT. It is translated as CASSLEQRGLGDTQYF. The whole variable domain, remainder taken from reference TRBV5-1 and TRBJ2-3, is KAGVTQTPRYLIKTRGQQVTLSCSPISGHRSVSWYQQTPGQGLQFLFEYFSETQRNKGNFPGRFSGRQFSNSRSEMNVSTLELGDSALYLCASSLEQRGLGDTQYFGPGTRLTVL.